The rows below give T cell receptor beta chains drawn from one sample of a study of T cells in Graves' hyperthyroidism and ophthalmopathy. TCRdb used MiXCR to reprocess the multiplex PCR reads, holding one entry per CDR3 protein. The table lists around 600,000 distinct CDR3 sequences, 14% of them singletons. Sample: blood. Receptors were obtained from a woman aged 18 to 35 with Graves' ophthalmopathy. Each CDR3 is given with its conserved first and last residue. D genes are given only for firm matches. Clone size is given for some rows only: seen once, a few or many times, or a class if the clone is expanded.

TRBV12-5,-,TRBJ2-2,many,CASGLVPWGGSSGELFF,TGTGCTAGTGGTTTGGTACCCTGGGGAGGTAGCTCCGGGGAGCTGTTTTTT
TRBV11-2,-,TRBJ2-3,many,CASSLGARGPQYF,TGTGCCAGCAGCTTAGGGGCCAGGGGTCCGCAGTATTTT
TRBV12-3/TRBV12-4,TRBD2,TRBJ2-3,many,CATHGERGAPTDTQYF,TGTGCCACCCATGGAGAGCGGGGGGCCCCCACAGATACGCAGTATTTT
TRBV10-3,-,TRBJ1-1,many,CAISGAGNTEAFF,TGTGCCATCAGTGGGGCAGGTAACACTGAAGCTTTCTTT
TRBV5-1,-,TRBJ2-4,-,CARFGLAKNIQYF,TGCGCCCGCTTTGGTCTAGCCAAAAACATTCAGTACTTC
TRBV5-6,-,TRBJ1-2,once,CASSSWAVNYGYTF,TGTGCCAGCAGCTCATGGGCCGTAAACTATGGCTACACCTTC
TRBV7-9,-,TRBJ2-3,many,CASSSSRADTQYF,TGTGCCAGCAGCTCTTCCCGGGCCGATACGCAGTATTTT
TRBV4-3,TRBD2,TRBJ2-3,few,CASSYLAGPSTDTQYF,TGCGCCAGCAGCTATTTAGCGGGACCGAGCACAGATACGCAGTATTTT
TRBV20-1,-,TRBJ2-7,many,CSARDQSGGQTTYEQYF,TGCAGTGCTAGAGATCAGTCAGGGGGGCAGACAACCTACGAGCAGTACTTC
TRBV15,-,TRBJ2-5,many,CATSRDWGEETQYF,TGTGCCACCAGCAGAGATTGGGGGGAAGAGACCCAGTACTTC
TRBV6-1,TRBD1,TRBJ2-2,many,CASSYAGQGRELFF,TGTGCCAGCAGTTACGCAGGACAGGGCCGGGAGCTGTTTTTT
TRBV28,-,TRBJ2-1,many,CASSLGGLNEQFF,TGTGCCAGCAGTTTAGGCGGCCTCAATGAGCAGTTCTTC
TRBV6-1,-,TRBJ2-3,many,CASQMTRRNTDTQYF,TGTGCCTCACAAATGACCCGTCGCAACACAGATACGCAGTATTTT
TRBV6-2/TRBV6-3,-,TRBJ1-2,many,CASSPMGGGSYGYTF,TGTGCCAGCAGTCCCATGGGGGGAGGATCCTATGGCTACACCTTC
TRBV18,-,TRBJ2-5,many,CASSPPGLTETQYF,TGTGCCAGCTCACCACCGGGCCTTACTGAGACCCAGTACTTC
TRBV12-3/TRBV12-4,TRBD2,TRBJ2-3,many,CASGLRAGTSGRHYSTDTQYF,TGTGCCAGCGGGTTAAGGGCCGGGACTAGCGGGAGGCACTACAGCACAGATACGCAGTATTTT
TRBV20-1,TRBD1,TRBJ2-1,many,CSALTLRDSYNEQFF,TGCAGTGCCCTAACCCTCCGGGACAGCTACAATGAGCAGTTCTTC
TRBV20-1,-,TRBJ2-3,many,CSGSADIDTQYF,TGCAGTGGAAGCGCTGATATAGATACGCAGTATTTT
TRBV11-2,TRBD1,TRBJ2-3,many,CASSLDLILDRGSQKDTQYF,TGTGCCAGCAGCTTAGATCTAATATTGGACAGGGGCTCACAGAAGGATACGCAGTATTTT
TRBV3-1,TRBD2,TRBJ2-7,many,CASSQARLALEQYF,TGTGCCAGCAGCCAAGCCCGACTAGCTCTCGAGCAGTACTTC
TRBV11-3,TRBD2,TRBJ2-2,many,CASSLGSSGSVANTGELFF,TGTGCCAGCAGCTTAGGTTCTAGCGGGAGTGTGGCGAACACCGGGGAGCTGTTTTTT